This T cell receptor beta chain stems from a study of response to subunit inactivated influenza vaccine (dated by TCRdb to the late 2010s). About the investigation overall: Deep quantitative profiling of the T cell receptor repertoire was used in the study to follow responses to a trivalent subunit inactivated influenza vaccine.

The library was produced with RT-PCR. TCRdb names Illumina HiSeq 2500 as the instrument used. TCRdb reran the public reads through fastp at Q25 and MiXCR, keeping productive beta chains. Identical CDR3 protein sequences are pooled into one entry, listed with their most common genes and DNA. The table for this sample lists 800,000 or so distinct CDR3 sequences; around 20% of them were counted only once. The ten largest clones add up to roughly 10% of the sample. This clonotype was counted a few times. Its specific antigen is unknown. Base-call qualities are not available, and no considerably larger clone is one nucleotide away. CDR1 and CDR2 (SGHTA, FQGNSA) derive from the germline V gene. Trimming removed 5 bases from V and 5 bases from J, leaving 15 bases between the germline ends. From the cysteine through the phenylalanine, the CDR3 covers 14 amino acids. The DNA shown is the 42-base CDR3, in frame from base 1.

Results and caveats for the whole study, not just this receptor: It was suggested by the authors that each seasonal influenza vaccination may recruit only a limited number of new T cells.

The sequenced sample was PBMCs from blood, obtained roughly 5 days after vaccination. The clonotype originates from a man aged 45-65 years who received an inactivated influenza vaccine. Donor details come from another sample of the same person, matched by shared clones. The sequence is built from TRBV7-2 and TRBJ2-5; a weak D assignment points to TRBD1 (6 bases agree). Read as DNA, the sequence is TGTGCCAGCAGCCCCGGACAGCTATACGAGACCCAGTACTTC. Its protein is CASSPGQLYETQYF.